The 5 T cell receptor beta chains below were found in one sample sequenced in a study of blood T cells in healthy people across ages. Primers used in a second PCR of about 7 to 12 cycles were a sample-barcoded 5' primer and a J-beta primer mix. A single record per CDR3 protein comes from TCRdb applying MiXCR to the 5' RACE reads. The sample shows hundreds of thousands of distinct CDR3 sequences, around 48% of them seen only once. Material for sequencing was blood. These receptors were collected from a man aged 25 to 45 in good health.

This clonotype was seen only a few times. J is TRBJ1-2 and V is TRBV5-1; no definite D call. The germline gives CDR1 SGHRS, CDR2 YFSETQ. There are 12 residues in the CDR3. The germline V and J ends were trimmed by 6 bases and 8 bases, with 14 bases remaining between them. Here the CDR3 reads CASTLDLRGYTF. The DNA for the CDR3 is TGCGCCAGCACCCTGGACCTACGGGGCTACACCTTC.

V and J are TRBV30 and TRBJ1-4; the D gene is possibly TRBD1 (6 bases). Germline-derived CDR1 and CDR2 are GTSNPN and SVGIG (reference sequence). The CDR3 loop spans 15 amino acids. V was trimmed by 3 bases and J by 2 bases, leaving 13 bases between them. The CDR3 loop is CAWRPWTATNEKLFF. As DNA, the CDR3 is TGTGCCTGGAGACCCTGGACAGCCACTAATGAAAAACTGTTTTTT.

The chain employs TRBV5-1 and TRBJ2-3, with D maybe TRBD1 (6 bases). The CDR3 consists of 16 residues. The germline V gene has CDR1 SGHRS and CDR2 YFSETQ. V was pared by 3 bases and J by 0 bases, with 14 bases between. The CDR3 protein is CASSWDGQSSTDTQYF. The DNA of the CDR3 is TGCGCCAGCAGCTGGGACGGACAGTCTAGCACAGATACGCAGTATTTT.

At least ten counts were recorded for this clonotype. The chain uses TRBV13 and TRBJ2-1; D gene ambiguous. The ends were cut back, 0 bases at V and 4 bases at J, with 10 bases in the middle. CDR1 is PRHDT, CDR2 FYEKMQ, per germline (reference sequence). The CDR3 sequence is 15 residues long. This CDR3 reads CASSLGLGGYNEQFF. DNA of the CDR3: TGTGCCAGCAGCTTAGGCCTAGGTGGTTACAATGAGCAGTTCTTC.

This chain uses TRBV6-4 with TRBJ1-2; TRBD1 might be the D (5 bases). This CDR3 has 14 residues. The V end lost 6 bases, the J end lost 4 bases, and 15 bases lay between the germline ends. CDR1 is MRHNA, CDR2 SNTAGT, per germline. The CDR3 DNA is TGTGCCAGCAGCCCAGGGAATACCGTCTATGGCTACACCTTC. Translating gives CASSPGNTVYGYTF.